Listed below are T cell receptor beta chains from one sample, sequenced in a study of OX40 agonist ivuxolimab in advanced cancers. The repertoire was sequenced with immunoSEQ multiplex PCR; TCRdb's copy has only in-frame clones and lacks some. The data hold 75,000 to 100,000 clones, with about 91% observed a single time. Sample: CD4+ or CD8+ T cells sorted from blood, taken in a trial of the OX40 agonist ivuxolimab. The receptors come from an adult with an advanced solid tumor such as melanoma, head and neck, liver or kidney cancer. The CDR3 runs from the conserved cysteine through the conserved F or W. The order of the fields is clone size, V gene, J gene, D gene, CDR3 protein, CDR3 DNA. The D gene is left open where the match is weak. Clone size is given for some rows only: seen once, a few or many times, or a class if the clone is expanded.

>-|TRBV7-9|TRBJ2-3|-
CASSPRGRSQITDTQYF
TGTGCCAGCAGCCCCCGAGGTCGGTCCCAAATCACAGATACGCAGTATTTT
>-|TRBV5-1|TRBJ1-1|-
CASSLDPGRTEAFF
TGCGCCAGCAGCTTGGACCCAGGGAGAACTGAAGCTTTCTTT
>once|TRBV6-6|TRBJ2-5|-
CASSYPGQETQYF
TGTGCCAGCAGTTACCCGGGGCAAGAGACCCAGTACTTC
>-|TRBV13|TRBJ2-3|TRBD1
CASSLSDRETGGSRTDTQYF
TGTGCCAGCAGCTTATCGGACAGGGAAACCGGGGGAAGCAGAACAGATACGCAGTATTTT
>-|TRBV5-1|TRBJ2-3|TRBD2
CASSLLTSASTDTQYF
TGCGCCAGCAGCCTTTTAACTAGCGCAAGCACAGATACGCAGTATTTT
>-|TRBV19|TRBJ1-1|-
CASKRAPMNTEAFF
TGTGCCAGTAAAAGGGCCCCCATGAACACTGAAGCTTTCTTT
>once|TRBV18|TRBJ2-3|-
CASSRGATDTQYF
TGTGCCAGCTCACGAGGGGCCACAGATACGCAGTATTTT
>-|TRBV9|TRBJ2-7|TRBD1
CASSATGTGGLYEQYF
TGTGCCAGCAGCGCCACCGGGACAGGGGGCTTGTACGAGCAGTACTTC
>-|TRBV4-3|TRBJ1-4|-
CASSQDLEINEKLFF
TGCGCCAGCAGCCAAGATTTGGAAATAAATGAAAAACTGTTTTTT
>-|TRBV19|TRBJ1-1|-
CASSTGRGRNTEAFF
TGTGCCAGTAGTACCGGACGGGGTAGGAACACTGAAGCTTTCTTT
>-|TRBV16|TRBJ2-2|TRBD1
CASSRTGANTGELFF
TGTGCCAGCAGCCGGACAGGCGCGAACACCGGGGAGCTGTTTTTT
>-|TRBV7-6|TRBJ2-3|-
CASSSLTSLDTQYF
TGTGCCAGCAGCTCCCTGACTAGTTTGGATACGCAGTATTTT
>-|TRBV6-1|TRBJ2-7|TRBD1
CASSLVGTVYEQYF
TGTGCCAGCAGCCTTGTAGGGACAGTATACGAGCAGTACTTC
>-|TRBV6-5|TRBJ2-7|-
CASSSGHLVTYEQYF
TGTGCCAGCAGTTCGGGACACCTCGTGACCTACGAGCAGTACTTC
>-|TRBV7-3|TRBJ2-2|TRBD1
CASSPDRDSAGELFF
TGTGCCAGCAGCCCCGACAGGGATAGCGCCGGGGAGCTGTTTTTT
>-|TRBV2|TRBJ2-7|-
CASSEWDTLYEQYF
TGTGCCAGCAGTGAATGGGACACTTTATACGAGCAGTACTTC
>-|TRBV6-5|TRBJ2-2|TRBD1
CASSGTGVNTGELFF
TGTGCCAGCAGTGGGACAGGGGTGAACACCGGGGAGCTGTTTTTT
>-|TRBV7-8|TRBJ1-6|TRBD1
CASRLGTGGSSPLHF
TGTGCCAGCCGCCTAGGGACAGGGGGTTCTTCACCCCTCCACTTT
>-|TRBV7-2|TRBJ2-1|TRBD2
CASSKEASGLDNEQFF
TGTGCCAGCAGCAAGGAGGCTAGCGGGCTCGACAATGAGCAGTTCTTC
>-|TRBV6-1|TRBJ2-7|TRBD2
CASSEAHGDYYEQYF
TGTGCCAGCAGTGAAGCTCACGGGGACTACTACGAGCAGTACTTC
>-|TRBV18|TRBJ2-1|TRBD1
CASSPDRTGLNNEQFF
TGTGCCAGCTCACCCGACCGGACAGGGTTAAACAATGAGCAGTTCTTC
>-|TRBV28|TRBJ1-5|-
CASSLGHGNQPQHF
TGTGCCAGCAGTCTGGGACATGGGAATCAGCCCCAGCATTTT
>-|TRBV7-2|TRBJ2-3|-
CASSRMSTDTQYF
TGTGCCAGCAGCCGGATGAGCACAGATACGCAGTATTTT
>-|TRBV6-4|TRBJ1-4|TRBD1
CASSDDREGEKLFF
TGTGCCAGCAGTGACGACAGGGAGGGTGAAAAACTGTTTTTT
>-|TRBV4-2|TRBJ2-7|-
CASSRQSVQNGGEYEQYF
TGTGCCAGCAGCCGGCAGTCAGTGCAGAATGGGGGCGAATACGAGCAGTACTTC
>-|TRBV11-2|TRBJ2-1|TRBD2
CASRLAGGLGEQFF
TGTGCCAGCAGGCTAGCGGGAGGGCTCGGTGAGCAGTTCTTC
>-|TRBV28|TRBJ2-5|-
CASSSGPNRETQYF
TGTGCCAGCAGTTCTGGACCCAATCGGGAGACCCAGTACTTC
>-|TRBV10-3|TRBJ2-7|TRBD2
CAISGGGPSGRYEQYF
TGTGCCATCAGTGGGGGAGGGCCTAGCGGGAGGTACGAGCAGTACTTC
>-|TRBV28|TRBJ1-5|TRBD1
CASSLVKGASNQPQHF
TGTGCCAGCAGCCTCGTGAAGGGGGCGAGCAATCAGCCCCAGCATTTT
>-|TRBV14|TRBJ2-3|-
CASSQDWSSPQYF
TGTGCCAGCAGCCAAGATTGGTCTAGCCCGCAGTATTTT
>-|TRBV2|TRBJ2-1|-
CASSRYNEQFF
TGTGCCAGCAGTAGATACAATGAGCAGTTCTTC
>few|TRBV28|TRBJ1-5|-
CASSSGPGEPQHF
TGTGCCAGCAGCTCGGGCCCAGGGGAGCCCCAGCATTTT
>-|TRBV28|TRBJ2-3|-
CASRLLKTGPFVQYF
TGTGCCAGCAGGCTACTTAAGACGGGCCCTTTCGTCCAGTATTTT
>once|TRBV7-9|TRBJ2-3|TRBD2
CASTLTSGAFDTQYF
TGTGCCAGCACCCTAACTAGCGGAGCCTTTGATACGCAGTATTTT
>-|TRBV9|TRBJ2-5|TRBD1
CASSVAPGGRSGMGEETQYF
TGTGCCAGCAGCGTAGCCCCAGGGGGAAGATCTGGGATGGGAGAGGAGACCCAGTACTTC
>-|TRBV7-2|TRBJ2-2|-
CASSGFGLTGELFF
TGTGCCAGCAGTGGCTTTGGGCTCACCGGGGAGCTGTTTTTT
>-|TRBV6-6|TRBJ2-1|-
CASSRGLVAPYNEQFF
TGTGCCAGCAGCCGAGGGTTGGTAGCTCCCTACAATGAGCAGTTCTTC
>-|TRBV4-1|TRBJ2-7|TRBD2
CASSQGRTVGLAGGSSSYEQYF
TGCGCCAGCAGCCAAGGTAGGACTGTGGGACTAGCGGGAGGCTCGAGCTCCTACGAGCAGTACTTC
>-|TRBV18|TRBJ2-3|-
CASSPTGGSSTDTQYF
TGTGCCAGCTCACCAACCGGAGGGAGTAGCACAGATACGCAGTATTTT
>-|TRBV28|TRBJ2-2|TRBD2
CASRTTSGRVGELFF
TGTGCCAGCAGAACAACTAGCGGGAGGGTCGGGGAGCTGTTTTTT
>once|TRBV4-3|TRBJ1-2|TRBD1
CASSRDRAEGGYTF
TGCGCCAGCAGCAGGGACAGGGCTGAGGGTGGCTACACCTTC
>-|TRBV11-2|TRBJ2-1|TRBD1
CASSALTGAYNEQFF
TGTGCCAGCAGCGCCCTGACAGGGGCCTACAATGAGCAGTTCTTC
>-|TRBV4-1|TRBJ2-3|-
CASSQGQPSTDTQYF
TGCGCCAGCAGCCAAGGCCAACCTAGCACAGATACGCAGTATTTT
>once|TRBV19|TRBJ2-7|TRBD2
CASSRGLAGGSAYEQYF
TGTGCCAGTAGTCGGGGACTAGCGGGAGGCTCGGCCTACGAGCAGTACTTC
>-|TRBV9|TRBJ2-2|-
CASSLTQITGELFF
TGTGCCAGCAGCCTGACTCAAATTACCGGGGAGCTGTTTTTT
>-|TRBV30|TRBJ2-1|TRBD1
CAWSLRDRFYNEQFF
TGTGCCTGGAGTTTACGGGACAGGTTCTACAATGAGCAGTTCTTC
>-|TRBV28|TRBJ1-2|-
CASNLGGSYGYTF
TGTGCCAGCAACTTGGGAGGGAGCTATGGCTACACCTTC
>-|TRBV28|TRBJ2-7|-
CASSQGGENYEQYF
TGTGCCAGCAGTCAAGGGGGGGAAAACTACGAGCAGTACTTC
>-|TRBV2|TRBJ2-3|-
CASRRQGWGYTDTQYF
TGTGCCAGCAGACGCCAGGGTTGGGGATACACAGATACGCAGTATTTT
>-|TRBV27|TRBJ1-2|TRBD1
CASSLSRTGNYGYTF
TGTGCCAGCAGTTTATCAAGGACAGGGAACTATGGCTACACCTTC
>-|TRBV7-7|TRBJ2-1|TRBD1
CASSLAPGGNYNEQFF
TGTGCCAGCAGCTTAGCCCCAGGGGGTAACTACAATGAGCAGTTCTTC
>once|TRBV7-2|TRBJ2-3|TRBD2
CASSLRGLAGGTDTQYF
TGTGCCAGCAGCCTTAGAGGACTAGCGGGAGGCACAGATACGCAGTATTTT
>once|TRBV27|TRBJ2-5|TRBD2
CASSSGTSGRTQETQYF
TGTGCCAGCAGTTCGGGGACTAGCGGGAGGACCCAAGAGACCCAGTACTTC
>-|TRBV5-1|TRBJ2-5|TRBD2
CASSIGLAGAKETQYF
TGCGCCAGCAGCATAGGACTAGCGGGAGCCAAAGAGACCCAGTACTTC